This entry is about one T cell receptor (beta chain). Sequenced by immunoSEQ multiplex PCR; TCRdb stores in-frame clones only, minus some. The sample has just over 80,000 clones, around nine tenths seen once. This entry is derived from a study of OX40 agonist ivuxolimab in advanced cancers. This TCR was recovered from an adult with an advanced solid tumor such as melanoma, head and neck, liver or kidney cancer. Here the sequenced sample was CD4+ or CD8+ T cells sorted from blood, taken in a trial of the OX40 agonist ivuxolimab.

CDR3 coding DNA: TGTGCCAGCAGTGCTGACGGGGCCAAAAACATTCAGTACTTC. As protein: CASSADGAKNIQYF. V is TRBV2 and J is TRBJ2-4; D ambiguous. Germline V lookup: CDR1 SNHLY, CDR2 FYNNEI. This CDR3 contains 14 residues. Trimming pared 4 bases from V and 1 base from J, leaving 8 bases between.